Listed here is a single TCR beta chain. Its recognized antigen is unknown. It has no much larger one-base neighbor in the sample; base qualities were not kept. This sample is part of a study of shared clonotypes between healthy human individuals (dated by TCRdb to the early 2020s). Study-level background: The cohort comprised two women and a few men aged 18 to 49 years. For each donor, three plates each were used for CD4 naive and CD4 memory, two plates were used for CD8 naive, and one plate was used for CD8 memory. The study deeply sequenced blood TCR repertoires of about 5 healthy adults to estimate repertoire size and the extent of clonotype sharing between individuals. Different laboratories and diverse techniques were used to prepare libraries and sequence TCR repertoires, to increase sequencing depth and limit assay-specific biases. Leukapheresis yielded between about 0.85 and 9 billion PBMCs per donor. General study outcomes and caveats: The small number of donors limited the genetic and exposure-history diversity represented. Only blood was sampled, and tissue TCR repertoires likely differ from those in blood. Higher generation probabilities were observed for clonotypes shared by all four sorted-subset donors than for non-shared clonotypes. Estimated clonotype richness was generally larger for naive than for memory subsets. Pairwise subsampling led to the expectation that sequencing depth would affect the degree of clonotype sharing among donors. Even with the large sequencing depth, rarefaction of the sorted-subset datasets indicated that sequencing was incomplete. When a few donors were compared, the shared fraction of clonotypes was roughly 4.8% for naive CD4, over 3% for naive CD8, more than 2% for memory CD4, and 0.4% for memory CD8.

Using the deep immunoSEQ assay, multiplex PCR amplified TCR CDR3 regions from genomic DNA. Genomic DNA extracted from each cell subset was distributed evenly over all wells of several immunoSEQ 96-well plates, and each plate served as one replicate. For sorted subsets, 200 ng of genomic DNA, equivalent to 30,000 or so T cell genomes, went into each replicate PCR. Purified libraries were quantified with a Qubit 3.0 fluorometer, sized on a Bioanalyzer 2100, and re-quantified with the KAPA Library Quantification kit. Each immunoSEQ 96-well plate was sequenced on its own single-read 150-cycle Illumina NextSeq 550 flow cell. Under the source paper's analysis protocol: The immunoSEQ output contained only junctional sequences without quality scores, so filtering could not match that applied to full-length reads. Sequences were annotated with PyIR, a Python wrapper for IgBLAST v1.9, and V/J genes and CDR3 were assigned using IMGT germline references. Reads with weak V/J assignments (E-value above 1e-6), missing CDR3, stop codons, out-of-frame junctions, or ambiguous translated residues were removed. V3J clonotypes were defined as sequences sharing an identical inferred V gene, J gene, and CDR3 amino acid sequence. Percentage overlap between repertoires was computed as shared unique clonotypes divided by the size of the smaller repertoire. RTK rarefaction, the Chao1 estimator, and Recon v2.1 estimates of unobserved clonotypes were used to assess repertoire richness. OLGA was used to compute generation probabilities for all TCRbeta clonotypes that the gDNA method yielded from a handful of donors. The immuneACCESS repertoire file appears here via TCRdb, limited to in-frame rearrangements. These files lack a portion of the clones; in checked studies, under half of the deficit traces to unresolved V genes, and the cause of the others is not known. V, J and clone size were drawn from that table, and D and trimming were deduced from the DNA. Within this sample are 1,500,000 or so clones, with roughly 96% of them counted one time only. The top ten clonotypes cover over 1% of the sample.

Healthy HIV-negative adults with no recently reported acute infections or vaccinations were included as donors. Every donor was a Caucasian adult residing in Nashville, Tennessee, USA. CD4+ T cells were enriched by magnetic negative selection, after which naive cells were positively selected on CD45RA and the negative fraction was taken as the memory subset. After blood collection by leukapheresis, PBMCs were isolated using Ficoll-Histopaque density gradient centrifugation and then cryopreserved in the vapor phase of liquid nitrogen. Analytical flow cytometry was used to check the purity and quantity of every magnetically sorted T cell population. Each sorted fraction had its genomic DNA isolated and then quantified by UV absorbance on a Nanodrop 2000c. Taken from the germline V gene (reference sequence), the CDR1 and CDR2 loops are SGHNT and YYREEE. There are 16 amino acids in the CDR3, from cysteine to phenylalanine inclusive. Kept here is only the CDR3 DNA, which spans 48 bases and is read in frame from base 1. From V the trimming removes 4 bases and from J it removes 10 bases, while the gene matches leave 8 bases of the junction unaccounted for.

This TCR came from a young man in good health. The specimen was naive CD4+ T cells sorted from blood. Interpreted using the paper, the cell subset or site label stands for: CD45RA+ positively selected. The chain employs TRBV5-4 and TRBJ2-1; TRBD2 aligns with 16 central bases. The CDR3 protein: CASSMGLAGGTSEQFF. The bases read TGTGCCAGCAGCATGGGACTAGCGGGAGGGACAAGCGAGCAGTTCTTC.